Given below is one T cell receptor beta chain in context. Its antigen is still unknown. It has no much larger one-base neighbor in the sample; base qualities were not kept. The entry originates in a study of T cell responses to AZD1222 COVID-19 vaccine (dated by TCRdb to about 2021). The study in broad terms: TCR sequencing was performed for roughly 250 trial participants, of whom 200 to 210 were given two doses of AZD1222 and 26 were given two doses of MenACWY control vaccine. Trial participants were enrolled by age into subgroups of 18-55, 56-69 and 70-plus years, and around 140, 26 and 57 TCR-sequenced participants, respectively, were included in these subgroups.

The germline V gene (reference sequence) provides CDR1 MNHEY and CDR2 SMNVEV. The cysteine opens and the phenylalanine closes a CDR3 of 16 amino acids. Of the read, only the CDR3 DNA is kept; its 48 bases are in frame from base 1. V sheds 2 bases and J sheds 2 bases, leaving 12 bases between their ends. The study at large found these results: A significant rise in spike-specific TCR breadth and depth was observed after two AZD1222 doses relative to day 0 and relative to MenACWY recipients. Participants were mostly white British and included more females than males, and it was suggested by the authors that clonal diversity may have been underestimated. Conclusions about previously exposed vaccinees are limited, since just six AZD1222 recipients were seropositive for SARS-CoV-2 at baseline. Because no samples from the day 14 peak response were available, repertoires could be characterized only after the peak T cell response. The whole spike protein was spanned by vaccine-associated CD4 TCRs, and dominant responses were seen in regions 160-218 and 743-854. In the small 56-69-year group, the increase in depth fell short of significance, most likely because of low power. Epitopes outside the regions mutated in the B.1.351 and B.1.1.7 variants were reportedly recognized by nearly half of the unique spike-specific TCRs.

The CDR3 regions of human TCRbeta chains were subjected to immunosequencing. The study's own analysis went as follows. Repertoire TCRs were matched against a reference library of SARS-CoV-2-specific TCRs generated with the MIRA antigen-specificity platform. Breadth meant the fraction of unique TCRs that were SARS-CoV-2-associated, whereas depth meant the fraction of total T cells that were SARS-CoV-2-associated. Using the MIRA data, each spike-specific TCR was mapped to the spike region that the TCR reacts to and placed in a CD4 or CD8 class. Log10-transformed breadth and depth values were compared by one-way ANOVA with Sidak's multiple comparisons tests. TCRdb took over this immuneACCESS table, retaining in-frame rearrangements with V and J assigned. Such tables are incomplete; in checked studies, under half of the missing clones stem from an unresolved V gene, and the remainder is unexplained. That table supplies the V and J calls and clone size; D and trimming were determined from the DNA. Counted in this sample were some 200,000 clones; 80% to 95% of them appeared once. Less than 1.2% of the sample lies in the top ten.

The intended sense of this specimen's time point label: about 28 days (+/-7) after the second vaccine dose. AZD1222 recipients given second doses at about 4 weeks or at about 12 weeks were pooled, since spike-specific TCR depth and breadth were not found to differ between the two schedules. Samples from vaccinated people were obtained from the UK trials COV001 and COV002, which included a single-blind randomized controlled phase 2/3 trial of AZD1222 (ChAdOx1 nCoV-19) in healthy adults. For TCRbeta chain sequencing, PBMC samples from trial participants were taken at day 0 and at day 28 after the second dose.

The source of this sequence is an adult who received the AZD1222 COVID-19 vaccine. The sequence joins TRBV27 to TRBJ2-2, with TRBD2 perhaps the D gene, on 6 matching bases. The specimen was peripheral blood, collected 28 days after the second AZD1222 dose. The CDR3 region has the sequence CASSLEEGPNTGELFF. The DNA is as follows: TGTGCCAGCAGTTTAGAGGAGGGGCCCAACACCGGGGAGCTGTTTTTT.